Following are 24 T cell receptor beta chains from one sample sequenced in a study of PD-L1 blockade in urothelial cancer. The time point here: pretreatment peripheral blood. This table comes from immunoSEQ multiplex PCR, and its TCRdb copy is limited to in-frame clones, with some not included. Of roughly 40,000 clones in the sample, around nine tenths were seen once. The specimen was PBMCs, collected around atezolizumab (anti-PD-L1) treatment. The receptors were sampled from a donor at least 40 years old with urothelial cancer.

V and J are TRBV6-6 and TRBJ2-1; D uncertain. From germline, CDR1 is MNHNY and CDR2 SVGAGI (reference sequence). This CDR3 has 13 amino acids. The V gene lost 5 bases and the J gene lost 9 bases, with 14 bases spanning the gap. CDR3 nucleotide sequence: TGTGCCAGCAGTCCACCCCCCCCGGGTGAGCAGTTCTTC. Translated: CASSPPPPGEQFF.

The V gene is TRBV6-5, the J gene TRBJ1-1; D possibly corresponds to TRBD1 (6 bases). The CDR3 loop spans 12 amino acids. Trimming cost V 0 bases and J 7 bases, with 6 bases left between them. Germline V gene lookup returns CDR1 MNHEY and CDR2 SVGAGI. The CDR3 protein is CASSYSTGEAFF. In DNA form, the CDR3 reads TGTGCCAGCAGTTACTCGACAGGTGAAGCTTTCTTT.

V and J are TRBV6-1 and TRBJ1-5; D ambiguous. Germline CDR1 MNHNS, CDR2 SASEGT. The CDR3 is 15 amino acids. The ends were cut back, 5 bases at V and 0 bases at J, with 11 bases in the middle. CDR3 nucleotide sequence: TGTGCCAGCAGTTTGGTAGCCGATAGCAATCAGCCCCAGCATTTT. Protein sequence: CASSLVADSNQPQHF.

The V and J genes are TRBV28 and TRBJ2-5; no clear D gene. Germline loops: CDR1 MDHEN, CDR2 SYDVKM. This CDR3 is built from 13 residues. V was trimmed by 2 bases and J by 1 base, leaving 5 bases between them. The chain's CDR3 is CASSLTAQETQYF. The CDR3 DNA reads TGTGCCAGCAGTTTAACAGCCCAAGAGACCCAGTACTTC.

The genes are TRBV9 and TRBJ1-1, with 7 bases fitting TRBD1. V was clipped by 0 bases and J by 1 base; unmatched bases: 6. CDR1 SGDLS and CDR2 YYNGEE come from the germline V gene. This CDR3 has 16 residues. CDR3 amino acids: CASSVVLGQANTEAFF. CDR3 sequence (DNA): TGTGCCAGCAGCGTAGTCCTCGGACAGGCGAACACTGAAGCTTTCTTT.

This clone has only one observation. The V and J genes are TRBV5-6 and TRBJ2-1; 13 bases fit TRBD2. The CDR3 is made up of 16 amino acids. Germline assignment: CDR1 SGHDT and CDR2 YYEEEE. The trim removed 2 bases at V and 6 bases at J, leaving 5 bases unmatched. CDR3 sequence (DNA): TGTGCCAGCAGCTTCACTAGCGGGAGGGGTCGCAATGAGCAGTTCTTC. Protein: CASSFTSGRGRNEQFF.

The V and J genes are TRBV5-4 and TRBJ1-2; 8 bases match TRBD1. Germline V CDR1 and CDR2: SGHNT, YYREEE (reference sequence). This CDR3 is 14 amino acids long. V dropped 0 bases and J dropped 5; count of bases not matched to a gene: 3. The CDR3 loop is CASSLEDRVYGYTF. Here the CDR3 DNA reads TGTGCCAGCAGCTTGGAGGACAGGGTGTATGGCTACACCTTC.

This chain connects TRBV6-6 to TRBJ2-7; D perhaps matches TRBD1 (6 bases). The CDR3 is 14 residues long. V lost 6 bases, J lost 2 bases, and 14 bases lay in between. The germline V gene encodes CDR1 MNHNY and CDR2 SVGAGI (reference sequence). CDR3: CASRGAGSPYEQYF. In DNA form, the CDR3 reads TGTGCCAGCAGGGGGGCAGGATCCCCCTACGAGCAGTACTTC.

This chain joins TRBV11-2 and TRBJ2-2; TRBD2 matches at 11 bases. After removal of 7 bases from V and 3 bases from J, the junction contained 7 bases not matched to a gene. The CDR3 covers 16 residues. In germline, CDR1 is SGHAT, CDR2 FQNNGV. The CDR3 reads CASTGGTSGYTGELFF. The CDR3 DNA reads as TGTGCCAGCACGGGGGGGACTAGCGGTTACACCGGGGAGCTGTTTTTT.

The sample holds one count of this clone. V is TRBV7-2 and J is TRBJ2-5, with 9 positions matching TRBD1. Trimming cost V 4 bases and J 9 bases; bases outside gene matches: 6. There are 13 residues in the CDR3. The V gene's germline CDR1 is SGHTA and CDR2 FQGNSA. The CDR3 DNA follows: TGTGCCAGCAGCTCCGGACAGGGGTGGTCCCAGTACTTC. It translates to CASSSGQGWSQYF.

This chain uses TRBV7-6 with TRBJ2-3; D unclear. Germline lookup yields CDR1 SGHVS and CDR2 FNYEAQ. Trimming pared 5 bases from V and 4 bases from J, leaving 10 bases between. The CDR3 loop spans 13 amino acids. In DNA form, the CDR3 reads TGTGCCAGCAGCCCCCCCGGTGCAGATACGCAGTATTTT. Its translation is CASSPPGADTQYF. The complete variable domain, with remaining parts taken from reference TRBV7-6 and TRBJ2-3, reads GAGVSQSPRYKVTKRGQDVALRCDPISGHVSLYWYRQALGQGPEFLTYFNYEAQQDKSGLPNDRFSAERPEGSISTLTIQRTEQRDSAMYRCASSPPGADTQYFGPGTRLTVL.

This chain joins TRBV12-5 and TRBJ2-1; the D gene is possibly TRBD2 (7 bases). CDR1 is LGHNT, CDR2 FRNRAP, per germline. The CDR3 runs 15 residues. V lost 6 bases to trimming and J lost 4 bases, with 16 bases between them. CDR3 DNA: TGTGCTAGTGGGGTCTGGGGGGGGCAATACAATGAGCAGTTCTTC. As protein: CASGVWGGQYNEQFF.

This clone was detected ten times or more. V usage is TRBV27 and J usage is TRBJ1-5; no clear D gene. V gave up 3 bases and J gave up 7 bases, with 10 bases separating them. CDR3 size: 13 residues. Germline-derived CDR1 and CDR2 are MNHEY and SMNVEV (reference sequence). The CDR3 loop is CASSFGIRQPQHF. CDR3 DNA sequence: TGTGCCAGCAGTTTCGGGATTCGGCAGCCCCAGCATTTT.

V gene TRBV7-6 combines with J gene TRBJ2-7, with 7 bases matching TRBD1. The CDR3 length is 13 residues. Trimming cost V 5 bases and J 6 bases; bases outside gene matches: 7. Germline CDR1 SGHVS, CDR2 FNYEAQ. CDR3 in amino acids: CASSDQGVSEQYF. The CDR3 nucleotides are TGTGCCAGCAGCGACCAGGGGGTGAGCGAGCAGTACTTC.

The chain joins TRBV2 to TRBJ1-5; 12 bases are a match to TRBD1. Germline assignment: CDR1 SNHLY and CDR2 FYNNEI. V was pared by 6 bases and J by 6 bases, with 6 bases of the junction left unmatched. The CDR3 length is 15 residues. The CDR3 loop is CASSPGQGAGQPQHF. Written as DNA, the CDR3 is TGTGCCAGCAGCCCGGGACAGGGGGCTGGTCAGCCCCAGCATTTT.

This clone was picked up a small number of times. This chain connects TRBV11-3 to TRBJ2-7; TRBD2 matches at 8 bases. The CDR3 consists of 15 residues. Germline assignment: CDR1 SGHNT and CDR2 YENEEA. V trimming: 1 base; J trimming: 5 bases; junction bases outside the gene matches: 7. The CDR3 nucleotides are TGTGCCAGCAGCTTAGGCGGTGCGGGGGGCCACGAGCAGTACTTC. Its translation is CASSLGGAGGHEQYF.

The chain uses TRBV7-9 and TRBJ1-2, with 9 bases fitting TRBD1. CDR3 length equals 11 residues. The junction had 1 base not matched to a gene; V was cut back by 6 bases and J by 8 bases. CDR1 and CDR2 (germline): SEHNR, FQNEAQ (reference sequence). CDR3 DNA: TGTGCCAGCAGGACAGGGGGGGGCTACACCTTC. Amino acids: CASRTGGGYTF. The complete variable domain, with remaining parts taken from reference TRBV7-9 and TRBJ1-2, reads DTGVSQNPRHKITKRGQNVTFRCDPISEHNRLYWYRQTLGQGPEFLTYFQNEAQLEKSRLLSDRFSAERPKGSFSTLEIQRTEQGDSAMYLCASRTGGGYTFGSGTRLTVV.

This chain uses TRBV6-4 with TRBJ1-2, with D possibly TRBD1 on 6 matching bases. CDR1 and CDR2 (germline): MRHNA, SNTAGT. V was pared by 4 bases and J by 0 bases, with 21 bases between. The CDR3 is made up of 18 amino acids. This chain's CDR3 is CASSGGGQGGRANYGYTF. The CDR3 region has the DNA TGTGCCAGCAGTGGGGGGGGCCAAGGAGGGAGAGCTAACTATGGCTACACCTTC.

The V gene is TRBV13, the J gene TRBJ2-3; 10 bases line up with TRBD2. The CDR3 has 14 residues. The V segment lost 5 bases and the J segment 5 bases; nucleotides outside the gene matches: 4. CDR1 is PRHDT and CDR2 is FYEKMQ in the germline V gene (reference sequence). CDR3 in amino acids: CASSRLAGRDTQYF. CDR3 sequence (DNA): TGTGCCAGCAGCCGACTAGCGGGCCGAGATACGCAGTATTTT.

This chain uses TRBV11-2 with TRBJ2-5, with TRBD1 as a possible D gene (5 bases). Trimming took off 1 base at V and 2 bases at J, with 8 bases between the two ends. Per germline, CDR1 SGHAT and CDR2 FQNNGV. This CDR3 has 14 amino acids. The CDR3 sequence: CASSLVPGQETQYF. Here the CDR3 DNA reads TGTGCCAGCAGCTTAGTCCCAGGGCAAGAGACCCAGTACTTC.

The V call is TRBV5-4, the J call TRBJ2-7; D may be TRBD1 (8 bases). This CDR3 contains 15 residues. Trimming pared 5 bases from V and 0 bases from J, leaving 15 bases between. Looked up from germline, CDR1 is SGHNT and CDR2 is YYREEE (reference sequence). CDR3 loop: CASRNRGGFSYEQYF. In nucleotides, the CDR3 is TGTGCCAGCAGGAACAGGGGGGGTTTCTCCTACGAGCAGTACTTC.

The chain recombines TRBV6-5 with TRBJ1-1, with 10 bases lining up with TRBD1. After removal of 5 bases from V and 3 bases from J, the junction contained 6 bases not matched to a gene. The CDR3 covers 15 residues. Germline loops: CDR1 MNHEY, CDR2 SVGAGI. CDR3 residues: CASSAPGQGYTEAFF. The DNA for the CDR3 is TGTGCCAGCAGTGCCCCGGGACAGGGGTACACTGAAGCTTTCTTT.

The V gene is TRBV7-9, the J gene TRBJ2-2, with D unclear. V shed 5 bases and J shed 8 bases, with 9 bases lying between them. The CDR3 covers 12 residues. Per the germline V gene, CDR1 is SEHNR and CDR2 is FQNEAQ (reference sequence). As DNA, the CDR3 is TGTGCCAGCAGCCCGCCCGGTGGGGAGCTGTTTTTT. Translation: CASSPPGGELFF.

The chain employs TRBV18 and TRBJ1-2, with TRBD1 as a possible D gene (6 bases). Germline V gene lookup returns CDR1 KGHSH and CDR2 LQKENI. Trimming removed 0 bases from V and 7 bases from J, with 12 bases in between. This CDR3 spans 14 amino acids. CDR3 nucleotide sequence: TGTGCCAGCTCACCACCGAGCGCAGGGGTTGGCTACACCTTC. Protein product: CASSPPSAGVGYTF. Filled out from reference TRBV18 and TRBJ1-2, the complete variable domain reads NAGVMQNPRHLVRRRGQEARLRCSPMKGHSHVYWYRQLPEEGLKFMVYLQKENIIDESGMPKERFSAEFPKEGPSILRIQQVVRGDSAAYFCASSPPSAGVGYTFGSGTRLTVV.